Following are 22 T cell receptor beta chains from one sample sequenced in a study of blood T cells in healthy people across ages. A second PCR of roughly 6 to 12 cycles used a sample-barcoded 5' primer and a J-beta primer mix. TCRdb recomputed calls from the 5' RACE reads with MiXCR, one row per CDR3 protein. The sample holds 850,000 to 1,100,000 distinct CDR3 sequences, 35% to 40% seen once. Material: blood. These receptors originate from a man between 18 and 29 years old in good health.

The chain uses TRBV2 and TRBJ2-3; 9 bases fit TRBD1. Germline CDR1 reads SNHLY; CDR2 reads FYNNEI. The CDR3 is 18 amino acids. V shed 2 bases and J 2 bases; nucleotides not matched to a gene: 11. The CDR3 nucleotides are TGTGCCAGCAGTGAACCCGATTCCCGGACAGGGGACACAGATACGCAGTATTTT. This gives the protein CASSEPDSRTGDTDTQYF.

V is TRBV6-2 or TRBV6-3 and J is TRBJ1-4, with D uncertain. The CDR3 consists of 13 residues. From germline, CDR1 is MNHEY and CDR2 SVGEGT. The ends were cut back, 6 bases at V and 5 bases at J, with 10 bases in the middle. DNA of the CDR3: TGTGCCAGCAGCGAATCAGGAAATGAAAAACTGTTTTTT. Amino acid sequence: CASSESGNEKLFF.

This clonotype is a singleton in its sample. One end of the junction does not line up with germline, which may come from a read error. V is TRBV27 and J is TRBJ2-7; 7 bases line up with TRBD1. Germline V gene lookup returns CDR1 MNHEY and CDR2 SMNVEV (reference sequence). This CDR3 comprises 13 residues. The CDR3 is CARSPDRSYEQYF. The CDR3 DNA follows: TGTGCCCGCAGTCCGGACAGGTCCTACGAGCAGTACTTC.

The chain links TRBV7-2 to TRBJ2-1; unclear D gene. CDR3 length: 12 residues. Trimming left V 1 base short and J 10 bases short, with 8 bases between. Per germline, CDR1 SGHTA and CDR2 FQGNSA. The DNA for the CDR3 is TGTGCCAGCAGCTTAGATCCCTACGAGCAGTTCTTC. It is translated as CASSLDPYEQFF.

This clonotype was detected once. V gene TRBV7-6 combines with J gene TRBJ1-1; D gene uncertain. Looked up from germline, CDR1 is SGHVS and CDR2 is FNYEAQ. The CDR3 is made up of 17 amino acids. Between the trimmed V and J ends, which lost 0 bases and 0 bases, there was a span of 14 bases. CDR3 sequence (DNA): TGTGCCAGCAGCTTAGCCCCTTCGGACTGGTTGAACACTGAAGCTTTCTTT. It encodes CASSLAPSDWLNTEAFF.

The chain recombines TRBV6-2 or TRBV6-3 with TRBJ1-1, with D possibly TRBD1 on 5 matching bases. The germline V gene has CDR1 MNHEY and CDR2 SVGEGT. Trimming pared 10 bases from V and 2 bases from J, leaving 14 bases between. There are 13 residues in the CDR3. The CDR3 region has the DNA TGTGCCACCCGGGGCGGGTTCAACACTGAAGCTTTCTTT. This codes for CATRGGFNTEAFF.

The rearrangement uses TRBV7-2 and TRBJ2-3; TRBD2 matches 8 bases. The CDR3 spans 16 residues. Germline trimming cut 2 bases from V and 3 bases from J; bases unmatched to any gene: 7. In germline, CDR1 is SGHTA, CDR2 FQGNSA. CDR3 sequence: CASSLLSGLDTDTQYF. The CDR3 region has the DNA TGTGCCAGCAGCTTACTTTCGGGACTAGATACAGATACGCAGTATTTT.

The rearrangement joins TRBV28 to TRBJ1-5, with TRBD1 matching 9 bases. Trimming removed 3 bases from V and 5 bases from J; junction bases left unmatched: 5. CDR3 length: 15 residues. Germline V CDR1 and CDR2: MDHEN, SYDVKM. The CDR3 here is CASSFSDRGDQPQHF. The CDR3 nucleotides are TGTGCCAGCAGTTTTTCAGACAGGGGGGATCAGCCCCAGCATTTT.

This clonotype appeared a few times. The chain couples TRBV9 to TRBJ2-7, with a weak D call TRBD1 (6 bases). Germline V gives CDR1 SGDLS, CDR2 YYNGEE. The CDR3 sequence is 15 residues long. Trimming removed 0 bases at V and 7 bases at J, with 17 bases between. This CDR3 is CASSVEGHLYNEQYF. In DNA form, the CDR3 reads TGTGCCAGCAGCGTAGAGGGACACCTCTACAATGAGCAGTACTTC.

This chain joins TRBV20-1 and TRBJ1-2; 12 bases line up with TRBD1. CDR3 length: 15 residues. Per the germline V gene, CDR1 is DFQATT and CDR2 is SNEGSKA (reference sequence). V lost 6 bases, J lost 0 bases, and 5 bases stayed unmatched. The CDR3 region is CSAGTGGPTNYGYTF. Written as DNA, the CDR3 is TGCAGTGCCGGGACAGGGGGCCCCACTAACTATGGCTACACCTTC.

This sequence joins TRBV7-2 and TRBJ1-2; the match to TRBD1 covers 9 bases. Trimming cost V 2 bases and J 4 bases; bases outside gene matches: 14. The germline gives CDR1 SGHTA, CDR2 FQGNSA. The CDR3 spans 18 residues. CDR3 coding DNA: TGTGCCAGCAGCTTATACCGGGACAGGGAATCGTTGTCCTATGGCTACACCTTC. Protein product: CASSLYRDRESLSYGYTF. Variable domain in full (rest from reference TRBV7-2 and TRBJ1-2): GAGVSQSPSNKVTEKGKDVELRCDPISGHTALYWYRQSLGQGLEFLIYFQGNSAPDKSGLPSDRFSAERTGGSVSTLTIQRTQQEDSAVYLCASSLYRDRESLSYGYTFGSGTRLTVV.

This clonotype has just a few counts. The chain combines TRBV11-2 with TRBJ1-4; no firm D call. The ends were cut back, 8 bases at V and 8 bases at J, with 18 bases in the middle. The germline CDR1 and CDR2 sequences are SGHAT and FQNNGV. The CDR3 sequence is 14 residues long. The CDR3: CASGEGSGWEKLFF. In nucleotides, the CDR3 is TGTGCCAGCGGAGAGGGATCCGGATGGGAAAAACTGTTTTTT.

This clonotype was seen a few times. V usage is TRBV6-2 or TRBV6-3 and J usage is TRBJ1-2, with D unclear. Germline values: CDR1 MNHEY, CDR2 SVGEGT. With 7 bases removed from V and 8 bases from J, the gap between germline ends came to 14 bases. The CDR3 length is 12 residues. The CDR3 sequence: CASTTSREGYTF. CDR3 in DNA: TGTGCCAGCACCACCTCGCGGGAGGGCTACACCTTC.

The gene calls are TRBV9 and TRBJ2-7; D gene ambiguous. Germline CDR1 SGDLS, CDR2 YYNGEE. The CDR3 length is 14 residues. Trimming removed 0 bases from V and 0 bases from J, with 7 bases in between. CDR3 region: CASSVDVSSYEQYF. In DNA form, the CDR3 reads TGTGCCAGCAGCGTAGATGTGAGCTCCTACGAGCAGTACTTC. The full variable domain, its missing parts supplied by reference TRBV9 and TRBJ2-7, is DSGVTQTPKHLITATGQRVTLRCSPRSGDLSVYWYQQSLDQGLQFLIQYYNGEERAKGNILERFSAQQFPDLHSELNLSSLELGDSALYFCASSVDVSSYEQYFGPGTRLTVT.

The sample holds a few counts of this clonotype. The V call is TRBV2, the J call TRBJ1-5, with 8 bases lining up with TRBD1. The CDR3 is 16 amino acids. Germline CDR1 is SNHLY and CDR2 is FYNNEI. Trimming removed 4 bases from V and 3 bases from J; junction bases left unmatched: 8. CDR3 DNA sequence: TGTGCCAGCAGTGGAGGGACAGGCGCGTCCAATCAGCCCCAGCATTTT. Protein: CASSGGTGASNQPQHF.

This chain uses TRBV2 with TRBJ2-4; D is unresolved. Germline assignment: CDR1 SNHLY and CDR2 FYNNEI. With 5 bases removed from V and 5 bases from J, the gap between germline ends came to 7 bases. CDR3 length: 12 residues. The CDR3 DNA reads TGTGCCAGCAGTATAGACGAAAACATTCAGTACTTC. Amino acids: CASSIDENIQYF.

The chain has TRBV4-3 and TRBJ2-5; D may be TRBD1 or TRBD2 (5 bases each). Germline CDR1 is LGHNA and CDR2 is YSLEER. This CDR3 is 17 amino acids long. Trimming removed 1 base at V and 4 bases at J, with 19 bases between. The CDR3 sequence is CASSQVVGTSAGETQYF. The CDR3 DNA follows: TGCGCCAGCAGCCAAGTTGTTGGGACGAGCGCGGGAGAGACCCAGTACTTC.

The V and J genes are TRBV5-1 and TRBJ1-2, with D hard to call. Trimming took 4 bases from V and 10 from J, leaving 14 bases between them. The germline V gene encodes CDR1 SGHRS and CDR2 YFSETQ. CDR3 length: 12 residues. Written as DNA, the CDR3 is TGCGCCAGCAGCCTACGGTCCGGGGACTACACCTTC. The encoded protein is CASSLRSGDYTF.

The gene calls are TRBV20-1 and TRBJ1-6, with D hard to call. This CDR3 region has 17 residues. Trimming pared 5 bases from V and 4 bases from J, leaving 21 bases between. CDR1 DFQATT and CDR2 SNEGSKA come from the germline V gene (reference sequence). The CDR3 region is CSAPKTSLRQYNSPLHF. The CDR3 DNA is TGCAGTGCTCCAAAAACAAGCTTGCGGCAGTATAATTCACCCCTCCACTTT.

The rearrangement uses TRBV2 and TRBJ2-1; D may be TRBD2 (5 bases). CDR1 SNHLY and CDR2 FYNNEI come from the germline V gene. V lost 7 bases, J lost 2 bases, and 9 bases lay in between. This CDR3 contains 13 residues. In DNA form, the CDR3 reads TGTGCCAGCACGGAGGAAGCCTACAATGAGCAGTTCTTC. The encoded protein is CASTEEAYNEQFF.

The chain is built from TRBV12-3 or TRBV12-4 and TRBJ2-7; D possibly corresponds to TRBD1 (6 bases). The CDR3 sequence is 15 residues long. Trimming pared 2 bases from V and 1 base from J, leaving 12 bases between. The CDR3 here is CASSLSGHISYEQYF. Here the CDR3 DNA reads TGTGCCAGCAGTTTATCGGGACATATTTCCTACGAGCAGTACTTC.

This clonotype was detected a few times. The chain couples TRBV6-1 to TRBJ1-2; D not certain. CDR1 MNHNS and CDR2 SASEGT come from the germline V gene. This CDR3 comprises 14 residues. Trimming removed 0 bases at V and 0 bases at J, with 5 bases between. In DNA form, the CDR3 reads TGTGCCAGCAGTGAAGCTACAGCTAACTATGGCTACACCTTC. Protein: CASSEATANYGYTF.